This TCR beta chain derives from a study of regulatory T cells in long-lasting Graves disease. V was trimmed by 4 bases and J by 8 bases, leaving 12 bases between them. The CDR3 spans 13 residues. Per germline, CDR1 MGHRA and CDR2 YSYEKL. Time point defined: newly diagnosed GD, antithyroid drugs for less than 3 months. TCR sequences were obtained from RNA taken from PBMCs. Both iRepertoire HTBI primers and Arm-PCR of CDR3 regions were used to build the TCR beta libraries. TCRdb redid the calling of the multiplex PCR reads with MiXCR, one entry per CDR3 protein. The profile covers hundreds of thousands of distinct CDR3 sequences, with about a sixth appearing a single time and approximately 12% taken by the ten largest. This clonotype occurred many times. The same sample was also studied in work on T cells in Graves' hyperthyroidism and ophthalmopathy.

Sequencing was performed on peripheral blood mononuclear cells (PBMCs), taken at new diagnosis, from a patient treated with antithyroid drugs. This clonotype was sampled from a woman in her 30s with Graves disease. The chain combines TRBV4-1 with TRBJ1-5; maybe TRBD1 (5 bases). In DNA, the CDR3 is TGCGCCAGCAGCCCCCAGGGACCCAAGCCCCAGCATTTT. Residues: CASSPQGPKPQHF.